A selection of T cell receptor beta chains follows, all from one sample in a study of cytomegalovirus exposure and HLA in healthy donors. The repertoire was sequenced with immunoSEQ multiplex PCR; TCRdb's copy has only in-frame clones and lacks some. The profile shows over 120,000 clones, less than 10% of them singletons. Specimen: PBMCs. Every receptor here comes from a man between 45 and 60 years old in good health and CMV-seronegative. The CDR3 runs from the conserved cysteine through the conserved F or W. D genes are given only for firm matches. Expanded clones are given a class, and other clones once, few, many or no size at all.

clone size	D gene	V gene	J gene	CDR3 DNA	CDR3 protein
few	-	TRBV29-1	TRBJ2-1	TGCAGCGTTGAGAGGAGGGCCTACAATGAGCAGTTCTTC	CSVERRAYNEQFF
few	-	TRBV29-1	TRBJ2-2	TGCAGCGCTAGACTAGTAACCCGAAACACCGGGGAGCTGTTTTTT	CSARLVTRNTGELFF
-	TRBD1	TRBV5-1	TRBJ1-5	TGCGCCAGCAGCTTGGCCGGACAGGGCGGGCAGCCCCAGCATTTT	CASSLAGQGGQPQHF
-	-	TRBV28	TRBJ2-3	TGTGCCAGCAGTTCAGCTACCGAGCGGGTCTATCATACGCAGTATTTT	CASSSATERVYHTQYF
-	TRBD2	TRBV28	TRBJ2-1	TGTGCCAGCCGAGCGGGAGCCCCGATTATCAATGAGCAGTTCTTC	CASRAGAPIINEQFF
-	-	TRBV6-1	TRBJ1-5	TGTGCCAGCAGTTCCCTCGGGGGGGCCTGGCAGCCCCAGCATTTT	CASSSLGGAWQPQHF
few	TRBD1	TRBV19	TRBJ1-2	TGTGCCAGTAGTATAGTTGGGGGACAGCGCTACACCTTC	CASSIVGGQRYTF
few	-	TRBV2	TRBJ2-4	TGTGCCAGCAGGGGGTCGACAGGTTCCATTCAGTACTTC	CASRGSTGSIQYF
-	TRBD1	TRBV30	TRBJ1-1	TGTGCCTGGAGTGTTAATGGGAACAGGGGACCAAAGAACACTGAAGCTTTCTTT	CAWSVNGNRGPKNTEAFF
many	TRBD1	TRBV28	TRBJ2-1	TGTGCCAGCAGTTTAGGGACAGGAGATTTACCTCGCAATGAGCAGTTCTTC	CASSLGTGDLPRNEQFF
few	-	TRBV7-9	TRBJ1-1	TGTGCCAGCAGCTTATTCGCAGGGCCGAACAGTGAAGCTTTCTTT	CASSLFAGPNSEAFF
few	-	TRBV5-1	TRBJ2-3	TGCGCCAGCAGCTTCGAGAACACAGATACGCAGTATTTT	CASSFENTDTQYF
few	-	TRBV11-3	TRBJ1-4	TGTGCCAGCAGCTTACGCTATAATGAAAAACTGTTTTTT	CASSLRYNEKLFF
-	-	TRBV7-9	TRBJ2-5	TGTGCCAGCAGCTTACTGGACAGGGAGGGCCGGTCGGAGACCCAGTACTTC	CASSLLDREGRSETQYF
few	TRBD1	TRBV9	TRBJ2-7	TGTGCCAGCAGCGTAGAGACGACAGGGGGACTCCTCTGCGAGCAGTACTTC	CASSVETTGGLLCEQYF
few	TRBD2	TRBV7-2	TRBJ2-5	TGTGCCAGCAGCTTAGTATCCGGGGCGGGGGGGTCCCAAGAGACCCAGTACTTC	CASSLVSGAGGSQETQYF
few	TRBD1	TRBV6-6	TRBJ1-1	TGTGCCAGCAGTTTGAACAGGGGGCCCACTGAAGCTTTCTTT	CASSLNRGPTEAFF
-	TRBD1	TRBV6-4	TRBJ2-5	TGTGCCAGCAGACCCCGGACAGGGGGCGTAGAGACCCAGTACTTC	CASRPRTGGVETQYF
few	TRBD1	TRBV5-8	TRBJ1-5	TGTGCCAGCAGCCCGGGACAGGGTTGGAATCAGCCCCAGCATTTT	CASSPGQGWNQPQHF
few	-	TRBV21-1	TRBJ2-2	TGTGCCAGCAGCAAAGCCCCCGGCCTAGCGCAGAACACCGGGGAGCTGTTTTTT	CASSKAPGLAQNTGELFF
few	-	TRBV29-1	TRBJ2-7	TGCAGCACGGGTGGAGGAGACGAGCAGTACTTC	CSTGGGDEQYF
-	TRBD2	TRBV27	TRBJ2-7	TGTGCCAGCAGTTTAGTTGGTAGCGGGAGTCAGAACGAGCAGTACTTC	CASSLVGSGSQNEQYF
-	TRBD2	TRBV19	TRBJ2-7	TGTGCCAGTAGTCCCAGCGGGGGATACCACGAGCAGTACTTC	CASSPSGGYHEQYF
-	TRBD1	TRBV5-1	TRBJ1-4	TGCGCCAGCAGCTTGTATCCCGGGACAGGGAGTGAAAAACTGTTTTTT	CASSLYPGTGSEKLFF
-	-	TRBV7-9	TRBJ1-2	TGTGCCAGCAGCCCGAACAGGGACGAGGGGGGCTACACCTTC	CASSPNRDEGGYTF
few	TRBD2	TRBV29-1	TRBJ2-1	TGCAGCGTTGCTAGGACTAGTACCGGTGAGCAGTTCTTC	CSVARTSTGEQFF
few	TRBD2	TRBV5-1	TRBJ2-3	TGCGCCAGCAGCCCTATACCTAGCGGGGGGCTCACAGATACGCAGTATTTT	CASSPIPSGGLTDTQYF
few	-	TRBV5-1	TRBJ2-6	TGCGCCAGCAGCTTCGGGAGTACTGGGGCCAACGTCCTGACTTTC	CASSFGSTGANVLTF
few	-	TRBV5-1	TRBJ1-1	TGCGCCAGCAGCTTGGGGCCCTTGAACACTGAAGCTTTCTTT	CASSLGPLNTEAFF
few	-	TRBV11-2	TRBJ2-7	TGTGCCAGCAGCTTTAAGTGGGGCGACTCCTACGAGCAGTACTTC	CASSFKWGDSYEQYF
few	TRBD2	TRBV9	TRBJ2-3	TGTGCCAGCAGCCCGATAGGCGCCGGGGGGGGAAATACGCAGTATTTT	CASSPIGAGGGNTQYF
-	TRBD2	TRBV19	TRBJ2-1	TGTGCCAGTAGTGCGCAAGGGACTAGCGGTACCTACAATGAGCAGTTCTTC	CASSAQGTSGTYNEQFF
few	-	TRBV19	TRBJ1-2	TGTGCCAGTAGTATGAATCAGGACTTCTATGGCTACACCTTC	CASSMNQDFYGYTF
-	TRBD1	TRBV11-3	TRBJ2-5	TGTGCCAGCAGCTTGGGGACAGGGGGAGAGACCCAGTACTTC	CASSLGTGGETQYF
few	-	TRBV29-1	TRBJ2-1	TGCAGCGTTCCAAGGGGAACTTTAGACAATGAGCAGTTCTTC	CSVPRGTLDNEQFF
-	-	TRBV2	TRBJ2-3	TGTGCCAGCAAGCCGACTGTTAGCGGCACAGATACGCAGTATTTT	CASKPTVSGTDTQYF
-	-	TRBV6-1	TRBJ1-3	TGTGCCAGCAGTGAACGGGGTTTCTCTGGAAACACCATATATTTT	CASSERGFSGNTIYF
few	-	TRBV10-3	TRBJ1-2	TGTGCCATCAGTGATCCACAGGGAGATACTTCCAACTATGGCTACACCTTC	CAISDPQGDTSNYGYTF
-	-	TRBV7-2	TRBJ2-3	TGTGCCAGCAGCTTAGGTCCAGGGGAAACAGATACGCAGTATTTT	CASSLGPGETDTQYF
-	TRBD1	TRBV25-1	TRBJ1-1	TGTGCCAGCAGCCCGGGGGACAGGGGGTCTAGTGAAGCTTTCTTT	CASSPGDRGSSEAFF
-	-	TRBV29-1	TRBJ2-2	TGCAGCGTTGCAAAGGACAGATCGAACACCGGGGAGCTGTTTTTT	CSVAKDRSNTGELFF
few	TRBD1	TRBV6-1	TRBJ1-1	TGTGCCAGCAGTGCTTCCGAAAGGGGGCTCGGGGCTTTCTTT	CASSASERGLGAFF
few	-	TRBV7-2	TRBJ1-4	TGTGCCAGCAGCTCAAGCCCTAATGAAAAACTGTTTTTT	CASSSSPNEKLFF
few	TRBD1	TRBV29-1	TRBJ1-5	TGCAGCGGGGGACAGGGGGCTGGTCAGCCCCAGCATTTT	CSGGQGAGQPQHF
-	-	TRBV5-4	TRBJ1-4	TGTGCCAGCAGCGGGACACCTACTAATAATGAAAAACTGTTTTTT	CASSGTPTNNEKLFF
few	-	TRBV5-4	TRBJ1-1	TGTGCCAGCAGCTTCAGGGGTGAAGCTTTCTTT	CASSFRGEAFF
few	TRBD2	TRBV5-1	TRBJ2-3	TGCGCCAGCAGCTTAGGCCTAGCGGCCACAGATACGCAGTATTTT	CASSLGLAATDTQYF
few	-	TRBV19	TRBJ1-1	TGTGCCAGTAGTACGACAGGGAACACTGAAGCTTTCTTT	CASSTTGNTEAFF
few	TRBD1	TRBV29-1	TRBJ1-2	TGCAGCGTGGACGCAGACAGGGCGTATGGCTACACCTTC	CSVDADRAYGYTF
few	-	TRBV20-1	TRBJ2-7	TGCAGTGCTAGTCGGGGTTACGAGCAGTACTTC	CSASRGYEQYF
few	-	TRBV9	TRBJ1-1	TGTGCCAGCAGTGCTGGAGCTGAAGCTTTCTTT	CASSAGAEAFF
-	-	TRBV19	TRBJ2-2	TGTGCCAGTAGTATTGACAGTTATAACACCGGGGAGCTGTTTTTT	CASSIDSYNTGELFF
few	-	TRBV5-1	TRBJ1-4	TGCGCCAGCAGCCGGAGTACTTTCAATGAAAAACTGTTTTTT	CASSRSTFNEKLFF
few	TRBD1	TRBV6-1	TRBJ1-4	TGTGCCAGCAGTCGGACAGGGGGCTGGTCTGAAAAACTGTTTTTT	CASSRTGGWSEKLFF
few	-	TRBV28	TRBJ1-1	TGTGCCAGCAGTTTCACGGGATACTATATGAACACTGAAGCTTTCTTT	CASSFTGYYMNTEAFF